Each of the 5 T cell receptor beta chains below was sequenced from the same sample in a study of blood T cell repertoires in COVID-19. Repertoires were generated with immunoSEQ multiplex PCR, while TCRdb's copy carries only in-frame clones and drops some. The table records 200,000 to 250,000 clones, less than 90% of them present only once. The sequenced material came from peripheral blood. All receptors come from a man in his fifties or sixties with acute or convalescent COVID-19.

This clone was seen a single time. The chain employs TRBV7-8 and TRBJ1-1; D is perhaps TRBD1 (5 bases). Trimming removed 5 bases at V and 5 bases at J, with 9 bases between. The CDR3 has 12 residues. Germline CDR1 is SGHVS and CDR2 is FQNEAQ. Here the CDR3 DNA reads TGTGCCAGCAGCCGGGGGGGAACTGAAGCTTTCTTT. This gives the protein CASSRGGTEAFF.

The chain combines TRBV27 with TRBJ2-3; no reliable D call. Per the germline V gene, CDR1 is MNHEY and CDR2 is SMNVEV (reference sequence). Trimming pared 5 bases from V and 2 bases from J, leaving 5 bases between. This CDR3 contains 12 residues. CDR3 sequence: CASSQFTDTQYF. In nucleotides, the CDR3 is TGTGCCAGCAGTCAATTCACAGATACGCAGTATTTT.

The chain couples TRBV23-1 to TRBJ1-5; 8 positions match TRBD1. TRBV23-1 is identified as an open reading frame with a role that is uncertain. With V trimmed by 3 bases and J by 7 bases, 8 bases remained unmatched. The CDR3 runs 15 residues. CDR3 DNA: TGCGCCAGCAGTCATCTGACAGGGGAGGGACAGCCCCAGCATTTT. It codes for CASSHLTGEGQPQHF.

This clone was seen a single time. The rearrangement links TRBV11-2 to TRBJ2-1, with TRBD1 as a possible D gene (7 bases). The V end lost 5 bases, the J end lost 7 bases, and 15 bases lay between the germline ends. CDR1 is SGHAT and CDR2 is FQNNGV in the germline V gene. This CDR3 comprises 14 residues. The CDR3: CASSTQTGRNEQFF. The CDR3 region has the DNA TGTGCCAGCAGCACCCAGACAGGGAGGAATGAGCAGTTCTTC.

In its sample, this clone was seen a few times. The J gene is TRBJ2-3, the V gene TRBV21-1; no check of the table's D call, TRBD1, against the DNA was made. TRBV21-1 is annotated as a pseudogene. The CDR3 sequence is 20 residues long. CDR3 in DNA: TGTGCCAGCAGCAAAGGAATAAGGGGGCAGACTCCCCACCTCACAGATACGCAGTATTTT. Its protein product is CASSKGIRGQTPHLTDTQYF.